The next 20 T cell receptor beta chains were all read from a single sample in a study of cytomegalovirus exposure and HLA in healthy donors. Both 60 Vbeta primers and 13 Jbeta primers went into the PCR. Repertoires were generated with immunoSEQ multiplex PCR, while TCRdb's copy carries only in-frame clones and drops some. The table shows roughly 130,000 clones, with approximately 78% occurring only once. The sample comprised PBMCs. The receptors originated from a human donor in good health.

The chain carries TRBV5-4 and TRBJ2-5; 7 nucleotides line up with TRBD1. Germline values: CDR1 SGHNT, CDR2 YYREEE (reference sequence). The CDR3 length is 16 residues. J gave up 0 bases and V 5 bases, and 10 bases lay outside the gene matches. The CDR3 sequence is CASRTAGTAYQETQYF. In nucleotides, the CDR3 is TGTGCCAGCAGAACGGCCGGGACAGCGTACCAAGAGACCCAGTACTTC.

This chain connects TRBV7-2 to TRBJ2-2; D not resolved. The germline V gene has CDR1 SGHTA and CDR2 FQGNSA. CDR3 size: 14 residues. With 3 bases removed from V and 5 bases from J, the gap between germline ends came to 10 bases. CDR3 DNA sequence: TGTGCCAGCAGCTTCGGAGTATGGACCGGGGAGCTGTTTTTT. Its translation is CASSFGVWTGELFF.

V usage is TRBV9 and J usage is TRBJ1-3, with D possibly TRBD1 on 5 matching bases. From germline, CDR1 is SGDLS and CDR2 YYNGEE. Trimming stripped 0 bases from V and 4 bases from J, with 17 bases between. The CDR3 has 17 amino acids. The CDR3 sequence is CASSVGFGGKQGNTIYF. In DNA form, the CDR3 reads TGTGCCAGCAGCGTAGGTTTCGGGGGGAAACAGGGAAACACCATATATTTT.

V is TRBV7-9 and J is TRBJ2-3; D unclear. V lost 2 bases and J lost 1, with 4 bases in between. Germline lookup yields CDR1 SEHNR and CDR2 FQNEAQ (reference sequence). This CDR3 contains 13 residues. The DNA of the CDR3 is TGTGCCAGCAGCTTACCGGGCACAGATACGCAGTATTTT. Translated: CASSLPGTDTQYF.

This clone was detected once. The chain recombines TRBV29-1 with TRBJ1-2; 7 positions agree with TRBD1. From germline, CDR1 is SQVTM and CDR2 ANQGSEA. Trimming took 3 bases from V and 4 from J; bases not matched to a gene: 11. CDR3 size: 15 residues. The CDR3 spells CSVEGSGTALYGYTF. CDR3 nucleotide sequence: TGCAGCGTTGAGGGCTCAGGGACAGCTCTCTATGGCTACACCTTC. Variable domain in full (rest from reference TRBV29-1 and TRBJ1-2): SAVISQKPSRDICQRGTSLTIQCQVDSQVTMMFWYRQQPGQSLTLIATANQGSEATYESGFVIDKFPISRPNLTFSTLTVSNMSPEDSSIYLCSVEGSGTALYGYTFGSGTRLTVV.

This clone was seen more than once but under ten times. J is TRBJ2-3 and V is TRBV7-2; D is ambiguous. CDR3 length equals 15 residues. V was cut by 1 base and J by 1 base, with 9 bases left in between. Germline CDR1 reads SGHTA; CDR2 reads FQGNSA. CDR3 nucleotide sequence: TGTGCCAGCAGCTTAGATACACATCGCACAGATACGCAGTATTTT. It specifies CASSLDTHRTDTQYF.

The chain employs TRBV19 and TRBJ1-5; 7 bases are shared with TRBD1. From germline, CDR1 is LNHDA and CDR2 SQIVND (reference sequence). This CDR3 region has 14 residues. The junction had 7 bases not matched to a gene; V was cut back by 9 bases and J by 2 bases. CDR3 amino acids: CASEIDRGNQPQHF. Written as DNA, the CDR3 is TGTGCCAGCGAGATTGACAGGGGCAATCAGCCCCAGCATTTT.

The chain links TRBV7-2 to TRBJ2-5; 13 bases agree with TRBD2. With the DNA end fitting TRBJ2-7 better, the J assignment may be wrong. Per germline, CDR1 SGHTA and CDR2 FQGNSA. The CDR3 contains 17 residues. The CDR3 coding sequence is TGTGCCAGCAGCTCAGCAGGACTAGCGGGAGCTCTGTACGAGCAGTACTTC. Translated: CASSSAGLAGALYEQYF.

The gene calls are TRBV7-2 and TRBJ2-1; 9 bases agree with TRBD2. This CDR3 region has 17 residues. Germline loops: CDR1 SGHTA, CDR2 FQGNSA. Trimming took 3 bases from V and 1 from J; bases not matched to a gene: 7. The CDR3 sequence is CASSFLETSGSYNEQFF. The DNA for the CDR3 is TGTGCCAGCAGCTTCCTCGAGACTAGCGGATCCTACAATGAGCAGTTCTTC.

This clone occurred a few times. The chain combines TRBV7-3 with TRBJ2-3; D uncertain. The CDR3 totals 16 residues. V lost 5 bases and J lost 2, with 17 bases in between. CDR1 SGHTA and CDR2 FQGTGA come from the germline V gene. CDR3 region: CASSPHNLPPTDTQYF. Here the CDR3 DNA reads TGTGCCAGCAGCCCCCACAACCTCCCTCCCACAGATACGCAGTATTTT.

This clone was seen once. This chain connects TRBV7-6 to TRBJ1-1, with a possible D match to TRBD1 (6 bases). Trimming left V 3 bases short and J 1 base short, with 9 bases between. The germline gives CDR1 SGHVS, CDR2 FNYEAQ. The CDR3 is 14 residues long. The CDR3 here is CASSLGGANTEAFF. The CDR3 DNA is TGTGCCAGCAGCTTGGGGGGGGCGAACACTGAAGCTTTCTTT. The full variable domain, in which reference TRBV7-6 and TRBJ1-1 provide the parts outside the CDR3, is GAGVSQSPRYKVTKRGQDVALRCDPISGHVSLYWYRQALGQGPEFLTYFNYEAQQDKSGLPNDRFSAERPEGSISTLTIQRTEQRDSAMYRCASSLGGANTEAFFGQGTRLTVV.

The rearrangement joins TRBV7-2 to TRBJ1-3; 9 nucleotides align to TRBD1. The CDR3 is made up of 15 amino acids. From germline, CDR1 is SGHTA and CDR2 FQGNSA. With 5 bases clipped from V and 4 bases from J, the junction kept 6 bases outside the gene matches. The CDR3 bases are TGTGCCAGCAGCCAAGGGACAGGGAAAGGAAACACCATATATTTT. Its translation is CASSQGTGKGNTIYF.

On this clone itself: This sample also contains other DNA sequences that code for the same CDR3. The rearrangement links TRBV5-4 to TRBJ2-5; 10 bases match TRBD1. V lost 4 bases, J lost 2 bases, and 5 bases stayed unmatched. The CDR3 loop spans 15 amino acids. Germline loops: CDR1 SGHNT, CDR2 YYREEE (reference sequence). The CDR3 DNA reads TGTGCCAGCAGCCTGGGGGACAGGGGACAAGAGACCCAGTACTTC. It translates to CASSLGDRGQETQYF. Full variable domain (outside the CDR3, taken from reference TRBV5-4 and TRBJ2-5): ETGVTQSPTHLIKTRGQQVTLRCSSQSGHNTVSWYQQALGQGPQFIFQYYREEENGRGNFPPRFSGLQFPNYSSELNVNALELDDSALYLCASSLGDRGQETQYFGPGTRLLVL.

In nucleotides, the CDR3 is TGTGCCAGCTCACCTAACCACCTCCGGGACAGTGGGATCTACGAGCAGTACTTC. This translates into CASSPNHLRDSGIYEQYF. The rearrangement links TRBV18 to TRBJ2-7, with 7 bases that match TRBD1. This CDR3 has 18 residues. Germline V gene data show CDR1 as KGHSH and CDR2 as LQKENI. V dropped 3 bases and J dropped 3; count of bases not matched to a gene: 17.

V usage is TRBV7-9 and J usage is TRBJ2-2; 8 bases are shared with TRBD2. Germline V gene lookup returns CDR1 SEHNR and CDR2 FQNEAQ (reference sequence). CDR3 length: 16 amino acids. Germline trimming cut 2 bases from V and 7 bases from J; bases unmatched to any gene: 9. This CDR3 reads CASSLTGGANIGELFF. CDR3 nucleotide sequence: TGTGCCAGCAGCTTAACCGGGGGGGCCAATATCGGGGAGCTGTTTTTT.

The J gene is TRBJ1-1, the V gene TRBV19; TRBD1 matches at 8 bases. CDR3 length equals 14 residues. J was trimmed by 3 bases and V by 8 bases; bases with no gene match: 8. From germline, CDR1 is LNHDA and CDR2 SQIVND (reference sequence). Here the CDR3 reads CASSMDRAHTEAFF. For the CDR3, the DNA is TGTGCCAGTTCTATGGACAGGGCCCACACTGAAGCTTTCTTT.

The V and J genes are TRBV5-6 and TRBJ2-2, with 9 bases identical to TRBD1. CDR1 is SGHDT, CDR2 YYEEEE, per germline. The junction had 6 bases not matched to a gene; V was cut back by 4 bases and J by 5 bases. CDR3 length equals 15 residues. The CDR3: CASSRDRVFTGELFF. In nucleotides, the CDR3 is TGTGCCAGCAGCCGGGACAGGGTTTTTACCGGGGAGCTGTTTTTT.

This clone was observed a few times. The gene calls are TRBV2 and TRBJ2-7; D possibly corresponds to TRBD2 (6 bases). Germline CDR1 reads SNHLY; CDR2 reads FYNNEI. The CDR3 is 15 amino acids. The V end was cut by 5 bases, the J end by 4 bases, with 18 bases between. The CDR3 region is CASSPGRTTHYEQYF. As DNA, the CDR3 is TGTGCCAGCAGTCCAGGGCGGACTACACATTACGAGCAGTACTTC.

The rearrangement joins TRBV9 to TRBJ2-5, with 10 bases matching TRBD1. The CDR3 consists of 14 residues. V lost 4 bases to trimming and J lost 2 bases; unmatched junction nucleotides: 2. Germline CDR1 is SGDLS and CDR2 is YYNGEE. Written as DNA, the CDR3 is TGTGCCAGCAGCTTGGGACAGGGGCAAGAGACCCAGTACTTC. Translation gives CASSLGQGQETQYF.

The chain recombines TRBV7-9 with TRBJ1-6, with no clear D. The ends were cut back, 1 base at V and 7 bases at J, with 11 bases in the middle. Germline-derived CDR1 and CDR2 are SEHNR and FQNEAQ (reference sequence). This CDR3 has 15 residues. The CDR3, as DNA: TGTGCCAGCAGCTTAGAGGGAGGGCGGAATTCACCCCTCCACTTT. It specifies CASSLEGGRNSPLHF.